A selection of T cell receptor beta chains follows, all from one sample in a study of blood T cell repertoires in COVID-19. TCRdb's copy holds only in-frame clones and misses some; the assay was immunoSEQ multiplex PCR. This repertoire shows about 210,000 clones, roughly four fifths found once; its top ten account for roughly 2.7%. Sequencing input: peripheral blood. The source is a woman in her thirties or forties with active or convalescent COVID-19. The CDR3 runs from the conserved cysteine through the conserved F or W. The D gene is left open where the match is weak. Some rows mark clone size as missing; the rest say once, few, many or name a class of expanded clone.

TRBD1	.	TRBV18	TRBJ2-1	CASSPPSRDRDEQFF	TGTGCCAGCTCACCACCGTCCCGGGACAGGGATGAGCAGTTCTTC
.	.	TRBV3-1/TRBV3-2	TRBJ2-6	CASSRLGGNSGANVLTF	TGTGCCAGCAGCCGTTTGGGGGGTAACTCTGGGGCCAACGTCCTGACTTTC
TRBD1	.	TRBV19	TRBJ2-7	CASSQLGTGTHEQYF	TGTGCCAGTAGTCAGTTAGGGACAGGTACCCACGAGCAGTACTTC
TRBD1	.	TRBV28	TRBJ1-2	CASSPGQEYGYTF	TGTGCCAGCAGCCCAGGACAGGAGTATGGCTACACCTTC
TRBD2	.	TRBV10-3	TRBJ2-7	CAIKITGGQGYEQYF	TGTGCCATCAAGATAACGGGAGGGCAAGGCTACGAGCAGTACTTC
TRBD1	.	TRBV5-1	TRBJ1-5	CASNPITGGSSNQPQHF	TGCGCCAGCAACCCGATAACAGGGGGCTCTAGCAATCAGCCCCAGCATTTT
.	.	TRBV28	TRBJ2-1	CASSLERNEQFF	TGTGCCAGCAGTTTGGAGAGGAATGAGCAGTTCTTC
.	.	TRBV18	TRBJ2-3	CASTPGADTQYF	TGTGCCAGCACCCCGGGGGCAGATACGCAGTATTTT
TRBD2	once	TRBV2	TRBJ2-5	CASSRGGSPILATQYF	TGTGCCAGCAGTAGGGGCGGGAGCCCCATTTTAGCGACCCAGTACTTC
TRBD1	once	TRBV5-1	TRBJ2-7	CASSLVQGGVYEQYF	TGCGCCAGCAGCTTGGTACAGGGGGGAGTCTACGAGCAGTACTTC
.	.	TRBV7-3	TRBJ2-7	CASSPTSGHYEQYF	TGTGCCAGCAGCCCAACCTCGGGACACTACGAGCAGTACTTC
TRBD1	.	TRBV7-8	TRBJ1-2	CASSLAGTAYGYTF	TGTGCCAGCAGCTTAGCCGGGACAGCATATGGCTACACCTTC